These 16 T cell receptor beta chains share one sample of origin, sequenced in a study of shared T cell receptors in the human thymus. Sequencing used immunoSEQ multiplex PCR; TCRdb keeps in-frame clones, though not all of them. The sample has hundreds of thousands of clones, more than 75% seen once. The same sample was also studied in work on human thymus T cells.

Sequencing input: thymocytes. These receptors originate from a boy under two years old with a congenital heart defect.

CDR3 region: CASSQDHETRKLWTGELFF. In DNA form, the CDR3 reads TGCGCCAGCAGCCAAGATCATGAGACTAGGAAGTTGTGGACCGGGGAGCTGTTTTTT. The chain couples TRBV4-1 to TRBJ2-2; tentative D call: TRBD2 (6 bases). CDR3 length: 19 amino acids. Looked up from germline, CDR1 is MGHRA and CDR2 is YSYEKL. V lost 0 bases and J lost 5, with 22 bases in between.

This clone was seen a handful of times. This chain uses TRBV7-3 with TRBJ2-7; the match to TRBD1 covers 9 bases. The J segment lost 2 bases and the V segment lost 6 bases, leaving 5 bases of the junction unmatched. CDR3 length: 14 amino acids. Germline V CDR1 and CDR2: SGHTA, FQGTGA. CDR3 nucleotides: TGTGCCAGCAGTGAAGGACAGGGGCCCTACGAGCAGTACTTC. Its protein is CASSEGQGPYEQYF.

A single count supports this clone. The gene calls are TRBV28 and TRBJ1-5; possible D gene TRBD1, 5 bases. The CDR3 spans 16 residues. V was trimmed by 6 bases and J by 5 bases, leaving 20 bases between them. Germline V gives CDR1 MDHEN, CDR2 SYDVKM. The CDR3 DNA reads TGTGCCAGCAGGCAAAAAGACGACAGTAGGCATCAGCCCCAGCATTTT. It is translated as CASRQKDDSRHQPQHF.

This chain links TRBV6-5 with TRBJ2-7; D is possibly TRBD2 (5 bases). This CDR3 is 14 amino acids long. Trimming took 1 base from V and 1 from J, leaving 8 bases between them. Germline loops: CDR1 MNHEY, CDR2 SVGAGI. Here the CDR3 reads CASSYLDSSYEQYF. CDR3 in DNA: TGTGCCAGCAGTTACTTGGACTCATCCTACGAGCAGTACTTC.

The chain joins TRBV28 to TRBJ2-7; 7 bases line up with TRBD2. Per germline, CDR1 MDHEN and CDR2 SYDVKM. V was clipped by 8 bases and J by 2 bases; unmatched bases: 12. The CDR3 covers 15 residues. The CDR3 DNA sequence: TGTGCCAGCCGGCCCGTCGGGGACTACGCCTACGAGCAGTACTTC. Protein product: CASRPVGDYAYEQYF.

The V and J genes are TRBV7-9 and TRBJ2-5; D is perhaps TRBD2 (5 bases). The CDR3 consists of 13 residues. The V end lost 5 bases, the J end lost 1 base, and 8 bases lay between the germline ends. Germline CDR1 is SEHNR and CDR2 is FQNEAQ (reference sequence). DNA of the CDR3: TGTGCCAGCAGCCCGAGGGTCCAAGAGACCCAGTACTTC. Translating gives CASSPRVQETQYF.

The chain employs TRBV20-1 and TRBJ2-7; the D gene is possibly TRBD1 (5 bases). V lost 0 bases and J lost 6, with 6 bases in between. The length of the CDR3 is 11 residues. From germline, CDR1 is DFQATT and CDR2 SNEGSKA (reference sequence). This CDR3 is CSAREGPEQYF. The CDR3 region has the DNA TGCAGTGCTAGAGAGGGGCCCGAGCAGTACTTC.

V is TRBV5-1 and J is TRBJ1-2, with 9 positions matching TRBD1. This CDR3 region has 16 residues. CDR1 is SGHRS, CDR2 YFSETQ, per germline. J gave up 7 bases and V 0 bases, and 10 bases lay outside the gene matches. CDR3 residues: CASSLANTGGSGGYTF. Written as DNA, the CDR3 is TGCGCCAGCAGCTTGGCGAATACAGGGGGCAGTGGTGGCTACACCTTC. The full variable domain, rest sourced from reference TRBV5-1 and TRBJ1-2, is KAGVTQTPRYLIKTRGQQVTLSCSPISGHRSVSWYQQTPGQGLQFLFEYFSETQRNKGNFPGRFSGRQFSNSRSEMNVSTLELGDSALYLCASSLANTGGSGGYTFGSGTRLTVV.

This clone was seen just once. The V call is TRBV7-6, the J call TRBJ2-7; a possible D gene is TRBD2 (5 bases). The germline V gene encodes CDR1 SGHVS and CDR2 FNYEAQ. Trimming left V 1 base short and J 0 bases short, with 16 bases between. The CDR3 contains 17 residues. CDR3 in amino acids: CASSLGPPRAPSYEQYF. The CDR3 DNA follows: TGTGCCAGCAGCTTAGGTCCGCCGAGGGCCCCCTCCTACGAGCAGTACTTC.

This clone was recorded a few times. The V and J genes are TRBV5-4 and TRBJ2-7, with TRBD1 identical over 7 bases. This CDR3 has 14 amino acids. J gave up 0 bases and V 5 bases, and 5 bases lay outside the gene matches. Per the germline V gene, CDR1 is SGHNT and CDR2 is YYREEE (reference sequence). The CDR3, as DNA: TGTGCCAGCAGTTCCGGGACAGACTCCTACGAGCAGTACTTC. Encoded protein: CASSSGTDSYEQYF.

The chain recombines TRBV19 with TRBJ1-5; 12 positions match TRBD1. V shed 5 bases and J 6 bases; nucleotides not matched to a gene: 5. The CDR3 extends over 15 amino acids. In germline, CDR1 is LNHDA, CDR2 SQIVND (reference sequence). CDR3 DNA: TGTGCCAGTAGTGTGAGGGACAGGGGGCGTCAGCCCCAGCATTTT. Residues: CASSVRDRGRQPQHF.

The CDR3 nucleotides read TGTGCCAGCAGCCTTTGGGACAGGGGGTTTGGCTACACCTTC. Translated: CASSLWDRGFGYTF. The J gene is TRBJ1-2, the V gene TRBV11-2, with 11 bases fitting TRBD1. Germline V gene data show CDR1 as SGHAT and CDR2 as FQNNGV. Trimming took 5 bases from V and 7 from J; bases not matched to a gene: 6. CDR3 length: 14 residues.

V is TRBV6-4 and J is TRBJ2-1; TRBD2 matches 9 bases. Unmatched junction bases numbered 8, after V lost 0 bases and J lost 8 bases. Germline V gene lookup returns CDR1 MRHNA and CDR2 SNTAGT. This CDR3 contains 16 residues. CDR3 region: CASSDSISGRTHEQFF. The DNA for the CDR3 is TGTGCCAGCAGTGACTCGATCAGCGGGAGGACCCATGAGCAGTTCTTC.

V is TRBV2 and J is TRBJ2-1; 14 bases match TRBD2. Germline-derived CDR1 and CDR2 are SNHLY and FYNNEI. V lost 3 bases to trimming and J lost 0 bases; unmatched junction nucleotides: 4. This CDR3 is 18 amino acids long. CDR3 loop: CASSDWTSGRNSYNEQFF. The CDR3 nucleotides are TGTGCCAGCAGTGACTGGACTAGCGGGAGGAACTCCTACAATGAGCAGTTCTTC.

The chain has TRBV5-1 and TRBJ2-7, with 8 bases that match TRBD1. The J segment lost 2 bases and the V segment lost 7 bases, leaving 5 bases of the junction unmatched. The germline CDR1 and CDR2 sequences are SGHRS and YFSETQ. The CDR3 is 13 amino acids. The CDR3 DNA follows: TGCGCCAGCGGGTCGACAGGGGCCTACGAGCAGTACTTC. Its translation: CASGSTGAYEQYF.

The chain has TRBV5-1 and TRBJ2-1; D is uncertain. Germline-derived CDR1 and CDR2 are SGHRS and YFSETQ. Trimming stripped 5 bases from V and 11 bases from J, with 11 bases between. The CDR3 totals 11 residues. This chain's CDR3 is CASSLVRKQFF. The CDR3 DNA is TGCGCCAGCAGTCTGGTGCGGAAGCAGTTCTTC.